Below are 5 T cell receptor beta chains sequenced from a single sample in a study of response to subunit inactivated influenza vaccine. TCRdb redid the calling of the RT-PCR reads with MiXCR, one entry per CDR3 protein. The table includes about half a million distinct CDR3 sequences, approximately 7.7% detected once. This specimen consisted of PBMCs from blood, obtained less than 25 months after vaccination. The receptors derive from a man aged 45 to 70 who received an inactivated influenza vaccine.

This clonotype was found a few times. The rearrangement joins TRBV3-1 to TRBJ2-7; D uncertain. This CDR3 contains 11 residues. Germline CDR1 LGHDT, CDR2 YNNKEL (reference sequence). V lost 0 bases, J lost 10 bases, and 7 bases lay in between. The CDR3 bases are TGTGCCAGCAGCCAAGAACAGAGACAGTACTTC. Residues: CASSQEQRQYF.

The table lists this clonotype with a few counts. The rearrangement links TRBV14 to TRBJ2-1; perhaps TRBD1 as D (6 bases). Germline V gives CDR1 SGHDN, CDR2 FVKESK. The CDR3 is 16 amino acids. V was trimmed by 4 bases and J by 0 bases, leaving 13 bases between them. CDR3 loop: CASSPLDSPSYNEQFF. DNA of the CDR3: TGTGCCAGCAGCCCACTGGACAGCCCCTCCTACAATGAGCAGTTCTTC.

The rearrangement links TRBV5-1 to TRBJ1-2, with D possibly TRBD1 on 6 matching bases. CDR3 length equals 15 residues. In germline, CDR1 is SGHRS, CDR2 YFSETQ. Deletions cut 8 bases from V and 5 bases from J, with 22 bases between. The CDR3 spells CASSPDPTGNYGYTF. In nucleotides, the CDR3 is TGCGCCAGTAGCCCCGATCCGACAGGAAATTATGGCTACACCTTC.

Ten or more counts support this clonotype. The chain is built from TRBV12-3 or TRBV12-4 and TRBJ1-1; D uncertain. Trimming left V 4 bases short and J 0 bases short, with 15 bases between. The CDR3 totals 16 residues. The CDR3 sequence is CASSSFRVGVNTEAFF. The CDR3 DNA reads as TGTGCCAGCAGTTCTTTCCGTGTGGGCGTGAACACTGAAGCTTTCTTT.

The genes are TRBV2 and TRBJ2-1; D is uncertain. Germline loops: CDR1 SNHLY, CDR2 FYNNEI. V dropped 2 bases and J dropped 7 bases, with 15 bases sitting between them. This CDR3 spans 15 amino acids. CDR3 DNA: TGTGCCAGCAGTGAATTACGTATTCCTAGGAATGAGCAGTTCTTC. As protein: CASSELRIPRNEQFF.